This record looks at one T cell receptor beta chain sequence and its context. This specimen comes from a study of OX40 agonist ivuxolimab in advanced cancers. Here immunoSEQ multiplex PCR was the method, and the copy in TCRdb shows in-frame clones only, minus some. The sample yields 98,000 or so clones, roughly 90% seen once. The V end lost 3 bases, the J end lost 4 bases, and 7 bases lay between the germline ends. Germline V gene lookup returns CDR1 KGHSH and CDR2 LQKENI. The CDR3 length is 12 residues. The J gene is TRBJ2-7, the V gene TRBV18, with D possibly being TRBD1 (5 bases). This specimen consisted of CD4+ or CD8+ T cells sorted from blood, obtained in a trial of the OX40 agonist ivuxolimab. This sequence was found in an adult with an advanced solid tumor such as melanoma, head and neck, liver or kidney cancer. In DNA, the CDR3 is TGTGCCAGCTCACCGACAGATTACGAGCAGTACTTC. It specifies CASSPTDYEQYF.